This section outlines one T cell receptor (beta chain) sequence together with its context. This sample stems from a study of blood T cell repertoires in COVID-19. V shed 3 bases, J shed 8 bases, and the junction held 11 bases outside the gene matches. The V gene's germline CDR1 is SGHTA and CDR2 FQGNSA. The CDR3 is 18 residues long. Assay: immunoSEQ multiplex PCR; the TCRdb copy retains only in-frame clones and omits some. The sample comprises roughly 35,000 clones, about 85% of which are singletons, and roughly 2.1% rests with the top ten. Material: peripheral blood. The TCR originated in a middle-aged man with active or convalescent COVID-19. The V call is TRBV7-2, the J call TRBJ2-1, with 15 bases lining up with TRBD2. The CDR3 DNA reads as TGTGCCAGCAGCTTGGTACTTGGACTAGCGGGAGGGCGGGATGAGCAGTTCTTC. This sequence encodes CASSLVLGLAGGRDEQFF.